A selection of T cell receptor beta chains follows, all from one sample in a study of blood T cell repertoires in COVID-19. The table came from immunoSEQ multiplex PCR; TCRdb's copy has only in-frame clones and leaves some out. The sample lists 150,000 to 200,000 clones; around 87% were seen once. Sequencing was done on a sample of peripheral blood. All receptors come from a man in his fifties with acute or convalescent COVID-19. Both conserved end residues are part of each CDR3. A D gene is named only where the DNA matches it firmly. Clone size is shown for a subset of rows, as once, few, many or a class of expanded clone.

j_call d_call v_call clone_size cdr3_nt cdr3_aa
TRBJ2-1 TRBD2 TRBV6-6 - TGTGCCAGCAGTTTCGGACTAGCGGGGGGGAATGAGCAGTTCTTC CASSFGLAGGNEQFF
TRBJ2-3 - TRBV19 - TGTGCCAGTAGTGCGGTCACAGATACGCAGTATTTT CASSAVTDTQYF
TRBJ1-1 TRBD1 TRBV3-1/TRBV3-2 - TGTGCCAGCAGCCAAGGGACAGGGTCTAGCACTGAAGCTTTCTTT CASSQGTGSSTEAFF
TRBJ1-6 - TRBV5-4 few TGTGCCAGCAGATCCCCCGGCGGGAATTCACCCCTCCACTTT CASRSPGGNSPLHF
TRBJ1-2 TRBD1 TRBV2 - TGTGCCAGCAGGGGACAGGGGAGCGGTTGGTATGGCTACACCTTC CASRGQGSGWYGYTF
TRBJ2-5 TRBD2 TRBV5-1 - TGCGCCAGCGCGGGAGGGCCTCAGGAGACCCAGTACTTC CASAGGPQETQYF
TRBJ1-2 - TRBV28 - TGTGCCAGCAGTTTCTCCAGTTCGAGGGGCTACACCTTC CASSFSSSRGYTF
TRBJ1-3 - TRBV12-3/TRBV12-4 - TGTGCCAGCAGGCAGGGGTTCGGTAACACCATATATTTT CASRQGFGNTIYF
TRBJ2-5 - TRBV7-2 - TGTGCCAGCAGCTTAGTGGGGGGTGAAGAGACCCAGTACTTC CASSLVGGEETQYF
TRBJ2-6 TRBD1 TRBV7-2 - TGTGCCAGCAGCCCCCGGGACAGGGTCTCTGGGGCCAACGTCCTGACTTTC CASSPRDRVSGANVLTF
TRBJ2-5 TRBD2 TRBV4-2 - TGTGCCAGCAGCCAATATACTAGCGGGGGAAATCAAGAGACCCAGTACTTC CASSQYTSGGNQETQYF
TRBJ1-4 - TRBV7-9 few TGTGCCAGCAGCTTAGGACTGGCAGGGGAAGAAAAACTGTTTTTT CASSLGLAGEEKLFF
TRBJ2-3 - TRBV6-2/TRBV6-3 - TGTGCCAGCAGTTTGACAACCACAGATACGCAGTATTTT CASSLTTTDTQYF
TRBJ2-7 TRBD2 TRBV28 - TGTGCCAGCAGTTCCCCCCGGGACTACTACGAGCAGTACTTC CASSSPRDYYEQYF
TRBJ2-7 - TRBV7-3 - TGTGCCAGCAGCTTAGTCAGGGTCGGTCCCTACGAGCAGTACTTC CASSLVRVGPYEQYF
TRBJ2-1 TRBD2 TRBV4-1 - TGCGCCAGCAGCCAAGGCGCGGGAGTGGGTGAGCAGTTCTTC CASSQGAGVGEQFF
TRBJ1-1 TRBD1 TRBV7-3 - TGTGCCAGCAGCTCCCAGGGGGACACTGAAGCTTTCTTT CASSSQGDTEAFF
TRBJ1-5 - TRBV20-1 - TGCAGTGCTAGTCTTGGCAGGTATAATCAGCCCCAGCATTTT CSASLGRYNQPQHF
TRBJ2-1 - TRBV7-9 - TGTGCCAGCAGCCAGAAGGGAGGACAGGCGGGGAGTGAGCAGTTCTTC CASSQKGGQAGSEQFF
TRBJ2-7 - TRBV7-3 - TGTGCCAGCAGCTTAAAGCCGGGTTACGAGCAGTACTTC CASSLKPGYEQYF
TRBJ2-3 - TRBV2 - TGTGCCAGCAGTGAAATAGGGAGACGGGTTACAGATACGCAGTATTTT CASSEIGRRVTDTQYF
TRBJ2-4 - TRBV7-2 - TGTGCCAGCAGCACGCCCCGGGTGGGGGGTTGGAACATTCAGTACTTC CASSTPRVGGWNIQYF
TRBJ2-1 TRBD2 TRBV24-1 - TGTGCCACCAGTGTCGGGACTAGCGGGACCCTCTCCTACAATGAGCAGTTCTTC CATSVGTSGTLSYNEQFF
TRBJ2-2 - TRBV10-2 - TGCGCCAGCAGTCGGACAGCAGGCAGCACCGGGGAGCTGTTTTTT CASSRTAGSTGELFF
TRBJ1-4 TRBD1 TRBV2 once TGTGCCAGCAGTGGAAGGACAGGGGGTAATGAAAAACTGTTTTTT CASSGRTGGNEKLFF
TRBJ1-1 - TRBV7-2 - TGTGCCAGCAGCTTAAACACTCAGGGAATTGAAGCTTTCTTT CASSLNTQGIEAFF
TRBJ2-2 - TRBV6-2/TRBV6-3 - TGTGCCAGCAGTTACTCGAGGGGGACACCTCGTTTCACCGGGGAGCTGTTTTTT CASSYSRGTPRFTGELFF
TRBJ1-3 TRBD1 TRBV18 - TGTGCCAGCTCAGCCGGACAGGGGGCCGGAAACACCATATATTTT CASSAGQGAGNTIYF
TRBJ2-1 TRBD2 TRBV5-1 - TGCGCCAGCAGCTTGAGGGGGACTAGCGGGAGAGGTGAGCAGTTCTTC CASSLRGTSGRGEQFF
TRBJ1-5 - TRBV19 - TGTGCCAGTAGTCAGGGCCGCAATCAGCCCCAGCATTTT CASSQGRNQPQHF
TRBJ2-2 TRBD2 TRBV19 - TGTGCCAGTAGATCTTTGGCGGGGGCGAACACCGGGGAGCTGTTTTTT CASRSLAGANTGELFF
TRBJ2-2 TRBD1 TRBV19 - TGTGCCAGTAGCCGGGACAGACCCACCGGGGAGCTGTTTTTT CASSRDRPTGELFF
TRBJ2-5 - TRBV15 - TGTGCCACCAGCAGAGATGAGGCGAGGGAGACCCAGTACTTC CATSRDEARETQYF
TRBJ2-1 - TRBV3-1/TRBV3-2 - TGTGCCAGCAGCCGGTGGACTGGAGGATACAATGAGCAGTTCTTC CASSRWTGGYNEQFF
TRBJ1-5 - TRBV6-5 - TGTGCCAGCGGTCGCGAGGGGGTAAGTCAGCCCCAGCATTTT CASGREGVSQPQHF
TRBJ1-5 TRBD1 TRBV19 - TGTGCCAGCAGGACAGGGGAGTATAGCAATCAGCCCCAGCATTTT CASRTGEYSNQPQHF
TRBJ1-2 - TRBV7-9 - TGTGCCAGCAGCACCAGTGCAGGGTTTGGCTACACCTTC CASSTSAGFGYTF
TRBJ1-3 - TRBV3-1/TRBV3-2 - TGTGCCAGCAGCCTAAGGGGCAGGGAATTACGAAACACCATATATTTT CASSLRGRELRNTIYF
TRBJ2-1 - TRBV21-1 - TGTGCCAGCAGCGCCACAGGGGGCTCCTACAATGAGCAGTTCTTC CASSATGGSYNEQFF
TRBJ2-2 TRBD2 TRBV5-5 - TGTGCCAGCAAAGGTCGGGAGGGCACCGGGGAGCTGTTTTTT CASKGREGTGELFF
TRBJ2-2 - TRBV11-2 - TGTGCCACCCTCGGGCTAGCTGGTAACACCGGGGAGCTGTTTTTT CATLGLAGNTGELFF
TRBJ1-2 - TRBV2 few TGTGCCAGCAGTGAAAATATTGGAGTAGGCATACCCCGGCGGGCTTATGGCTACACCTTC CASSENIGVGIPRRAYGYTF
TRBJ1-1 - TRBV2 - TGTGCCAGGTCTGGATTGGGACACTCTGAAGCTTTCTTT CARSGLGHSEAFF
TRBJ1-5 - TRBV29-1 - TGCAGCGCAAGGCGGGACCCCAATCAGCCCCAGCATTTT CSARRDPNQPQHF